The rows below give T cell receptor beta chains drawn from one sample of a study of T cells after yellow fever vaccination. TCRdb independently ran MiXCR on the 5' RACE reads; one entry per CDR3 protein. Of 360,000 or so distinct CDR3 sequences detected, about 9.9% appear once; the ten largest clones hold more than 15%. The sequenced sample was PBMCs, obtained on the day of the first yellow fever vaccination. All receptors derive from a man aged 18-30 years who received the YFV17D yellow fever vaccine. The conserved cysteine and the conserved F or W are not part of the CDR3 here. The order of the fields is V gene, J gene, D gene, clone size, CDR3 protein. A D gene is named only where the DNA matches it firmly. Only part of the rows carry a size: once, few, many, or a class if the clone is expanded.

TRBV7-8	TRBJ2-5	.	many	ASSRERRGREETQY
TRBV7-3	TRBJ2-3	TRBD2	.	ASSLTGGFGDTQY
TRBV24-1	TRBJ2-3	.	few	ATSAETESTNTQY
TRBV29-1	TRBJ1-2	.	.	SVARQDPVDFYGYT
TRBV5-1	TRBJ2-1	TRBD1	few	ASRGTVSNEQF
TRBV7-3	TRBJ2-1	TRBD2	many	ASSLGRGGYEQF
TRBV19	TRBJ2-1	.	once	ASRTRRSDNEQF
TRBV7-2	TRBJ1-6	.	.	ASSVQQGSPLH
TRBV5-1	TRBJ1-5	.	.	ASSLAAGNQPQH
TRBV6-1	TRBJ2-1	TRBD2	few	ASSRIAGSGGEQF
TRBV6-5	TRBJ1-2	TRBD1	few	ASSYSGGWDYGYT
TRBV7-9	TRBJ1-1	.	few	ASSGPGENTEAF
TRBV7-3	TRBJ2-1	.	.	ASSPAGAGANNEQF
TRBV20-1	TRBJ2-4	.	.	SARGRPADGNIQY
TRBV6-4	TRBJ2-6	.	.	ASSDSDNSGANVLT
TRBV20-1	TRBJ2-3	.	few	SARDSGTQY
TRBV6-5	TRBJ2-7	.	.	ASSLNYPYEQY
TRBV29-1	TRBJ2-3	TRBD1	.	SVETGTGTDTQY
TRBV11-2	TRBJ1-4	.	many	ASSGRGDEKLF
TRBV18	TRBJ2-3	.	many	ASSSLTDTQY
TRBV7-9	TRBJ2-5	.	few	ASIPGTQETQY
TRBV25-1	TRBJ1-5	.	.	ASSPPPGESNQPQH
TRBV28	TRBJ1-1	.	few	ASARHQGNTEAF
TRBV20-1	TRBJ1-1	.	.	SARATNTEAF
TRBV6-1	TRBJ1-5	.	.	AGRREINQPQH
TRBV5-1	TRBJ2-4	TRBD2	few	ASSAILAGGPDGAKNIQY
TRBV27	TRBJ2-1	TRBD2	few	ASSIAGGLYNEQF
TRBV24-1	TRBJ2-1	TRBD1	.	ATSAGGLSSSYNEQF
TRBV7-9	TRBJ1-6	.	few	ASRSRGSLNSPLH
TRBV18	TRBJ2-2	TRBD1	.	ASSPSGTGITGELF
TRBV6-2/TRBV6-3	TRBJ1-5	.	many	ASSWTDHQPQH
TRBV2	TRBJ2-2	TRBD1	few	ASRDREAGELF
TRBV6-1	TRBJ1-5	.	.	ASSNGAWGQPQP
TRBV19	TRBJ1-1	.	.	ASSTPGWNTEAF
TRBV3-1	TRBJ2-1	TRBD1	few	ASSQGGPGQEQF
TRBV9	TRBJ2-1	.	few	ASSVRGAPSEEQF
TRBV5-1	TRBJ2-5	TRBD2	.	ASSMATSGAGETQY
TRBV12-3/TRBV12-4	TRBJ1-6	.	.	ASSPGPTNSPLH